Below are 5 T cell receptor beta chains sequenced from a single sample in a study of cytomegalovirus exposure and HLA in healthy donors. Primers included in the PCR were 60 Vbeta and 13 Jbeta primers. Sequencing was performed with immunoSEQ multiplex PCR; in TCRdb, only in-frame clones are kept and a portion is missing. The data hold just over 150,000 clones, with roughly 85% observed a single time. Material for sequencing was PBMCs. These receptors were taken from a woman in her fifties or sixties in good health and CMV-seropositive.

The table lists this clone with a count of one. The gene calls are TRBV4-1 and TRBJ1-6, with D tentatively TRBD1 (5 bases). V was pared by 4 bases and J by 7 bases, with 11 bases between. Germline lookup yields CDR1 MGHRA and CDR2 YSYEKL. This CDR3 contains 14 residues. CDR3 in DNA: TGCGCCAGCAGCCCGGGACTTCCAAATTCACCCCTCCACTTT. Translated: CASSPGLPNSPLHF.

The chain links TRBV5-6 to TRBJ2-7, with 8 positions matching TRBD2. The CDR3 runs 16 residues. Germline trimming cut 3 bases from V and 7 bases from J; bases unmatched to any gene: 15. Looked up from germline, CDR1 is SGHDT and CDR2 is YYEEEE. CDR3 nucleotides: TGTGCCAGCAGCTCCCGGGACGGACTAGCTCTCCTGGAGCAGTACTTC. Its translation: CASSSRDGLALLEQYF.

The CDR3 protein is CAISKGTEETQYF. Written as DNA, the CDR3 is TGTGCCATCAGTAAGGGGACAGAAGAGACCCAGTACTTC. This chain links TRBV10-3 with TRBJ2-5; 7 bases align to TRBD1. In germline, CDR1 is ENHRY, CDR2 SYGVKD. V lost 5 bases, J lost 3 bases, and 3 bases stayed unmatched. CDR3 size: 13 residues.

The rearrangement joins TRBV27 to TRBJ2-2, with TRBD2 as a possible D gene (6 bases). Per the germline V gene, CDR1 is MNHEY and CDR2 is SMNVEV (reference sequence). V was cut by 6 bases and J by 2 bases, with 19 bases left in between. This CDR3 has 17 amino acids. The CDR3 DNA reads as TGTGCCAGCAGCGGAGTCCGGGAGAGAGAAAACACCGGGGAGCTGTTTTTT. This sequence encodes CASSGVRERENTGELFF.

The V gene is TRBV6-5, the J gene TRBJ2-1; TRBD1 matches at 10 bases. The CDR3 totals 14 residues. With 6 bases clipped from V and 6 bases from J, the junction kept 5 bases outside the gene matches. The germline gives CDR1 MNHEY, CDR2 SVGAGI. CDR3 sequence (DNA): TGTGCCAGCAGGTTGGGACAGGGGATCAATGAGCAGTTCTTC. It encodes CASRLGQGINEQFF.